A selection of T cell receptor beta chains follows, all from one sample in a study of blood T cells in healthy people across ages. TCRdb used MiXCR to reprocess the 5' RACE reads, holding one entry per CDR3 protein. The table records about a million distinct CDR3 sequences, approximately 38% of them present only once. Sequenced: blood. The receptors here all came from a man aged 18 to 30 in good health. Each CDR3 is given with its conserved first and last residue. Fields, in order: clone size, V gene, J gene, D gene, CDR3 DNA, CDR3 protein. A D gene is named only where the DNA matches it firmly. Clone size, where shown, is once, few, many, or a class for clones that have expanded.

.	TRBV12-3/TRBV12-4	TRBJ1-1	.	TGTGCCAGTGGACGGGCCAACACTGAAGCTTTCTTT	CASGRANTEAFF
few	TRBV20-1	TRBJ2-5	.	TGCAGTGCTAGAGATCTGGGGACCCAGTACTTC	CSARDLGTQYF
.	TRBV20-1	TRBJ1-2	TRBD1	TGCAGTGCAGAGACAGGGGGTCTCGGCTATGGCTACACCTTC	CSAETGGLGYGYTF
.	TRBV7-2	TRBJ2-1	TRBD2	TGTGCCAGCAGCTTAAAGAGCGGGGGCCTCCCAAATGAGCAGTTCTTC	CASSLKSGGLPNEQFF
few	TRBV7-9	TRBJ2-7	.	TGTGCCAGCAGCTTAGTTTCGGGAACCTACAATGAGCAGTACTTC	CASSLVSGTYNEQYF
.	TRBV7-2	TRBJ2-2	.	TGTGCCAGCAGCTTAGAATCCAGCCTGAACACCGGGGAGCTGTTTTTT	CASSLESSLNTGELFF
.	TRBV13	TRBJ2-1	.	TGTGCCAGCAGCTTTTACAGGGGGGGGGATGAGCAGTTCTTC	CASSFYRGGDEQFF
.	TRBV5-1	TRBJ1-1	.	TGCGCCAGCAGCCCGGACGTCCCCTGGGACACTGAAGCTTTCTTT	CASSPDVPWDTEAFF
few	TRBV5-1	TRBJ2-5	.	TGCGCCGGCAGCTTGGTCCCAGGCACCCAAGAGACCCAGTACTTC	CAGSLVPGTQETQYF
.	TRBV5-1	TRBJ1-4	.	TGCGCCAGCAGCATTAAAGGACCGACGAATGAAAAACTGTTTTTT	CASSIKGPTNEKLFF
many	TRBV27	TRBJ2-7	.	TGTGCCAGCAGTCCGTCGGGGGCTCTGGAGCAGTACTTC	CASSPSGALEQYF
.	TRBV12-3/TRBV12-4	TRBJ1-2	.	TGTGCCAGCATGTCAGGGCCCTATGGCTACACCTTC	CASMSGPYGYTF
.	TRBV29-1	TRBJ1-2	.	TGCAGCGTTGTTATGGGGGATCGATCCTATGGCTACACCTTC	CSVVMGDRSYGYTF
.	TRBV20-1	TRBJ1-4	TRBD1	TGCAGTGCTACAGAGACAGGGGCTAATGAAAAACTGTTTTTT	CSATETGANEKLFF
.	TRBV7-2	TRBJ1-1	.	TGTGCCAGCAGCTTCCTCTTACCTGAAGCTTTCTTT	CASSFLLPEAFF
few	TRBV11-2	TRBJ2-7	.	TGTGCCAGCAGCTTAACGACCCTCGGGACCTCCTACGAGCAGTACTTC	CASSLTTLGTSYEQYF
.	TRBV29-1	TRBJ1-1	.	TGCAGCGTTCGAGTCAATCAGAACACTGAAGCTTTCTTT	CSVRVNQNTEAFF
.	TRBV4-3	TRBJ2-3	TRBD2	TGCGCCAGCAGCCAAAGGACTAGCGGGGGGTGGGCAGATACGCAGTATTTT	CASSQRTSGGWADTQYF
.	TRBV12-3/TRBV12-4	TRBJ2-4	.	TGTGCCAGCAGGGGTACGACTTGGGGAAACATTCAGTACTTC	CASRGTTWGNIQYF
many	TRBV2	TRBJ2-3	TRBD1	TGTGCCAGCAAACGAGAGGGGGCGAGGGAGTATTTT	CASKREGAREYF
few	TRBV20-1	TRBJ1-5	.	TGCAGTGCTAGAGATCGGGCGGGAGGAGCAAATCAGCCCCAGCATTTT	CSARDRAGGANQPQHF
few	TRBV20-1	TRBJ2-7	TRBD1	TGCAGTGCTAGGCCACAGGGGGCGAAGAATTTCTACGAGCAGTACTTC	CSARPQGAKNFYEQYF
.	TRBV12-3/TRBV12-4	TRBJ1-1	.	TGTGCCAGCAGTGTATCTATGGTCTCTGAAGCTTTCTTT	CASSVSMVSEAFF
.	TRBV12-3/TRBV12-4	TRBJ2-1	.	TGTGCCAGCAGTTTCCAACAGGGATGGCAGTTCTTC	CASSFQQGWQFF
few	TRBV7-9	TRBJ2-1	.	TGTGCCAGCAGCTTAGGGGCCTGGTCTAGCGAGGGCTACAATGAGCAGTTCTTC	CASSLGAWSSEGYNEQFF
few	TRBV6-6	TRBJ2-3	TRBD1	TGTGCCAGCAGGGGAGGACAGGGTACAGATACGCAGTATTTT	CASRGGQGTDTQYF
.	TRBV4-3	TRBJ1-2	.	TGCGCCAGCAGCCACGGGACGGGTAATTTCGACTACACCTTC	CASSHGTGNFDYTF
.	TRBV7-3	TRBJ2-3	.	TGTGCCAGCAGCCCAAATTCCGCCCCTAGGACAGATACGCAGTATTTT	CASSPNSAPRTDTQYF
.	TRBV5-1	TRBJ1-2	.	TGCGCCAGCAGCCGTCCAGGGGACCGGAGCTATGGCTACACCTTC	CASSRPGDRSYGYTF
.	TRBV7-6	TRBJ1-4	.	TGTGCCAGCAGTTATGGGGGTCGGCCTAATGAAAAACTGTTTTTT	CASSYGGRPNEKLFF
.	TRBV16	TRBJ1-2	TRBD1	TGTGCCAGCAGCCAATTGGGACAGGGGTCCTATGGCTACACCTTC	CASSQLGQGSYGYTF
.	TRBV9	TRBJ1-1	.	TGTGCCAGCAGCGAGATCCCGGCAGGTGAAGCTTTCTTT	CASSEIPAGEAFF
few	TRBV29-1	TRBJ1-2	TRBD1	TGCAGCGCCGATCCCGGGACAGGGATGAACTATGGCTACACCTTC	CSADPGTGMNYGYTF
.	TRBV14	TRBJ2-5	.	TGTGCCAGCAGTTACGTGACCGGCCAAGAGACCCAGTACTTC	CASSYVTGQETQYF
.	TRBV20-1	TRBJ1-1	.	TGCAGTGCCCCAGATAACACTGAAGCTTTCTTT	CSAPDNTEAFF
.	TRBV6-5	TRBJ1-4	.	TGTGCCAGCAGTAAACAGGGTCCTAATGAAAAACTGTTTTTT	CASSKQGPNEKLFF
.	TRBV20-1	TRBJ2-2	.	TGCAGTGCTAGAGCCCAGCTACCCGGGGAGCTGTTTTTT	CSARAQLPGELFF
.	TRBV4-1	TRBJ1-1	.	TGCGCCAGCAGCCAAGATAAGAGGGAGAACACTGAAGCTTTCTTT	CASSQDKRENTEAFF
few	TRBV20-1	TRBJ2-1	.	TGCAGTGCCAAAGACGAGGGACCGCGCTACAATGAGCAGTTCTTC	CSAKDEGPRYNEQFF
.	TRBV20-1	TRBJ1-3	.	TGCAGTGCGAAACCGGGGGCGCTCGGAAACACCATATATTTT	CSAKPGALGNTIYF
.	TRBV4-1	TRBJ2-5	TRBD1	TGCGCCAGCATCCAAGACTTGACAGGGGAACAAGAGACCCAGTACTTC	CASIQDLTGEQETQYF